One and the same sample provided the 13 T cell receptor beta chains below, sequenced in a study of cytomegalovirus exposure and HLA in healthy donors. 60 Vbeta and 13 Jbeta primers were used in PCR. The protocol was immunoSEQ multiplex PCR, while the TCRdb copy is restricted to in-frame clones and leaves out a portion. The sample has more than 90,000 clones, roughly 80% seen once. Sequenced material: PBMCs. The origin of the receptors is an older woman in good health and CMV-seronegative.

The chain recombines TRBV10-1 with TRBJ2-7; 9 nucleotides line up with TRBD1. The junction had 2 bases not matched to a gene; V was cut back by 0 bases and J by 5 bases. CDR3 length equals 14 residues. The germline V gene has CDR1 WNHNN and CDR2 SYGVQD (reference sequence). The CDR3 region has the DNA TGCGCCAGCAGTGAGTCGGGGACAGGGAACGAGCAGTACTTC. Its translation is CASSESGTGNEQYF.

This chain links TRBV6-5 with TRBJ2-7; 9 bases map to TRBD1. Germline V gene lookup returns CDR1 MNHEY and CDR2 SVGAGI. CDR3 length: 14 residues. V trimming: 6 bases; J trimming: 6 bases; junction bases outside the gene matches: 9. CDR3 sequence reads: CASSTRDRVAEQYF. The CDR3 DNA reads as TGTGCCAGCAGCACACGGGACAGGGTGGCCGAGCAGTACTTC.

The rearrangement joins TRBV7-9 to TRBJ1-2; tentative D call: TRBD1 (5 bases). This CDR3 contains 13 residues. V lost 3 bases and J lost 3, with 8 bases in between. Germline CDR1 SEHNR, CDR2 FQNEAQ (reference sequence). CDR3 DNA: TGTGCCAGCAGCTTCGGGGACTACTATGGCTACACCTTC. Residues: CASSFGDYYGYTF.

This chain uses TRBV5-4 with TRBJ2-7; D possibly corresponds to TRBD1 (6 bases). V shed 0 bases and J shed 7 bases, with 20 bases lying between them. Germline CDR1 and CDR2: SGHNT and YYREEE (reference sequence). The CDR3 extends over 16 amino acids. CDR3 in DNA: TGTGCCAGCAGCTTGGAGGAGTGGGGGACATCAGAAGAGCAGTACTTC. Translated, it gives CASSLEEWGTSEEQYF.

This clone was observed a handful of times. Mismatch with germline at one junction end may stem from a read error. The chain has TRBV30 and TRBJ1-5; D might be TRBD1 (6 bases). Per the germline V gene, CDR1 is GTSNPN and CDR2 is SVGIG (reference sequence). The length of the CDR3 is 14 residues. This chain's CDR3 is CAWSAGGGHQPQNF. The CDR3 bases are TGTGCCTGGAGTGCGGGGGGCGGACATCAGCCCCAGAATTTT.

J is TRBJ2-1 and V is TRBV7-7; D possibly corresponds to TRBD2 (5 bases). The length of the CDR3 is 14 residues. The germline V gene encodes CDR1 SSHAT and CDR2 FNYEAQ (reference sequence). Trimming removed 0 bases at V and 7 bases at J, with 10 bases between. CDR3 in DNA: TGTGCCAGCAGCTTAGCGGGAGAGTGGAATGAGCAGTTCTTC. Translated, it gives CASSLAGEWNEQFF. The full variable domain, with the rest looked up from reference TRBV7-7 and TRBJ2-1, is GAGVSQSPRYKVTKRGQDVTLRCDPISSHATLYWYQQALGQGPEFLTYFNYEAQPDKSGLPSDRFSAERPEGSISTLTIQRTEQRDSAMYRCASSLAGEWNEQFFGPGTRLTVL.

This chain uses TRBV19 with TRBJ1-1, with 10 positions matching TRBD1. V lost 9 bases to trimming and J lost 2 bases; unmatched junction nucleotides: 3. This CDR3 is built from 13 residues. The germline V gene encodes CDR1 LNHDA and CDR2 SQIVND (reference sequence). CDR3 DNA: TGTGCCAGCCAGACAGGGGGCAACACTGAAGCTTTCTTT. Its protein product is CASQTGGNTEAFF.

The chain uses TRBV6-6 and TRBJ2-5; 10 bases match TRBD1. Germline V gene sequence: CDR1 MNHNY, CDR2 SVGAGI (reference sequence). This CDR3 comprises 15 residues. With V trimmed by 5 bases and J by 5 bases, 8 bases remained unmatched. The CDR3 spells CASSPRTGGGETQYF. CDR3 nucleotide sequence: TGTGCCAGCAGTCCCCGGACAGGGGGAGGCGAGACCCAGTACTTC.

This clone was recorded a few times. V usage is TRBV29-1 and J usage is TRBJ1-4; D is possibly TRBD1 (6 bases). Trimming stripped 1 base from V and 7 bases from J, with 7 bases between. Germline V CDR1 and CDR2: SQVTM, ANQGSEA. CDR3 length: 12 amino acids. CDR3: CSVEVGAEKLFF. The CDR3 region has the DNA TGCAGCGTTGAAGTGGGGGCTGAAAAACTGTTTTTT.

This sequence joins TRBV4-3 and TRBJ2-2; the match to TRBD2 covers 7 bases. Germline V gene lookup returns CDR1 LGHNA and CDR2 YSLEER. V shed 0 bases, J shed 3 bases, and the junction held 4 bases outside the gene matches. This CDR3 is 16 amino acids long. For the CDR3, the DNA is TGCGCCAGCAGCCAAGATCTAGCGGAGTACACCGGGGAGCTGTTTTTT. Protein sequence: CASSQDLAEYTGELFF.

This clone was found once. The rearrangement links TRBV2 to TRBJ1-1; tentatively, D is TRBD1 (5 bases). Germline V lookup: CDR1 SNHLY, CDR2 FYNNEI. This CDR3 spans 15 amino acids. V was cut by 4 bases and J by 0 bases, with 12 bases left in between. The CDR3 spells CASSAIRGMNTEAFF. The CDR3, as DNA: TGTGCCAGCAGTGCCATCCGGGGGATGAACACTGAAGCTTTCTTT.

This chain joins TRBV6-6 and TRBJ2-7; D might be TRBD1 (6 bases). V was shortened by 6 bases and J by 5 bases, with 11 bases between the two germline ends. The CDR3 covers 12 residues. The germline V gene has CDR1 MNHNY and CDR2 SVGAGI (reference sequence). The CDR3 reads CASRGQLHEQYF. In DNA, the CDR3 is TGTGCCAGCAGAGGACAGTTACACGAGCAGTACTTC.

The chain links TRBV7-6 to TRBJ1-1; TRBD1 aligns across 7 bases. Germline V gene lookup returns CDR1 SGHVS and CDR2 FNYEAQ. V lost 5 bases to trimming and J lost 6 bases; unmatched junction nucleotides: 9. The CDR3 totals 14 residues. This chain's CDR3 is CASSRMTGKAEAFF. The CDR3 coding sequence is TGTGCCAGCAGCCGGATGACAGGGAAGGCTGAAGCTTTCTTT.